Shown below are 19 T cell receptor beta chains from a single sample sequenced in a study of blood T cell repertoires in COVID-19. Sequencing was performed with immunoSEQ multiplex PCR; in TCRdb, only in-frame clones are kept and a portion is missing. The sample lists about 97,000 clones, 85% occurring once. Sequencing was performed on peripheral blood. The receptors were sampled from an older woman with active or convalescent COVID-19.

This clone was counted once. The chain carries TRBV19 and TRBJ2-1; TRBD2 matches at 11 bases. V shed 5 bases, J shed 4 bases, and the junction held 7 bases outside the gene matches. This CDR3 has 16 residues. Germline assignment: CDR1 LNHDA and CDR2 SQIVND (reference sequence). The DNA for the CDR3 is TGTGCCAGTAGTGGTCGACTAGCGGGGAATTACAATGAGCAGTTCTTC. Translating it yields CASSGRLAGNYNEQFF.

The rearrangement links TRBV7-9 to TRBJ2-7, with D perhaps matching TRBD1 (6 bases). The CDR3 length is 16 residues. The germline gives CDR1 SEHNR, CDR2 FQNEAQ (reference sequence). Deletions cut 5 bases from V and 0 bases from J, with 17 bases between. CDR3 in amino acids: CASSLSSRDNSYEQYF. The CDR3 DNA sequence: TGTGCCAGCAGCCTATCATCCCGGGACAACTCCTACGAGCAGTACTTC.

This rearrangement joins TRBV2 to TRBJ2-7; 9 bases are shared with TRBD1. The V segment lost 8 bases and the J segment 5 bases; nucleotides outside the gene matches: 1. The CDR3 contains 11 residues. The germline V gene has CDR1 SNHLY and CDR2 FYNNEI. The CDR3, as DNA: TGTGCCAGCCGGACAGGGGACGAGCAGTACTTC. The encoded protein is CASRTGDEQYF.

The chain links TRBV20-1 to TRBJ2-7; D is perhaps TRBD2 (5 bases). CDR3 length: 14 residues. V was shortened by 3 bases and J by 6 bases, with 18 bases between the two germline ends. Germline V gene lookup returns CDR1 DFQATT and CDR2 SNEGSKA (reference sequence). CDR3 bases: TGCAGTGCTAGTCTGCCAGGCTCCGCGGGCGAGCAGTACTTC. Translated, it gives CSASLPGSAGEQYF.

The rearrangement links TRBV4-1 to TRBJ1-3; maybe TRBD1 (6 bases). This CDR3 has 20 amino acids. The germline V gene encodes CDR1 MGHRA and CDR2 YSYEKL. V was shortened by 1 base and J by 0 bases, with 22 bases between the two germline ends. CDR3 sequence (DNA): TGCGCCAGCAGCCAAGCAGCGGGGGCGAGACGGCAATTCTCTGGAAACACCATATATTTT. Residues: CASSQAAGARRQFSGNTIYF.

The J gene is TRBJ1-1, the V gene TRBV11-3; D may be TRBD1 (5 bases). V was shortened by 4 bases and J by 1 base, with 7 bases between the two germline ends. Per germline, CDR1 SGHNT and CDR2 YENEEA. CDR3 length: 13 amino acids. The CDR3: CASSYQGNTEAFF. The CDR3 coding sequence is TGTGCCAGCAGCTACCAGGGGAACACTGAAGCTTTCTTT.

This clone was seen once. The chain has TRBV2 and TRBJ2-6; 7 bases align to TRBD1. V was clipped by 3 bases and J by 4 bases; unmatched bases: 6. Per the germline V gene, CDR1 is SNHLY and CDR2 is FYNNEI. This CDR3 region has 16 residues. CDR3 protein: CASSEGQPWGANVLTF. Here the CDR3 DNA reads TGTGCCAGCAGTGAGGGACAGCCGTGGGGGGCCAACGTCCTGACTTTC.

The chain employs TRBV7-2 and TRBJ2-2; D not resolved. The CDR3 has 16 amino acids. CDR1 and CDR2 from the germline V gene are SGHTA and FQGNSA. With 4 bases removed from V and 4 bases from J, the gap between germline ends came to 16 bases. CDR3: CASSSYLGLITGELFF. In DNA, the CDR3 is TGTGCCAGCAGCTCCTACCTAGGATTGATCACCGGGGAGCTGTTTTTT.

This clone turned up a few times. The chain combines TRBV7-9 with TRBJ2-3; 9 bases align to TRBD1. This CDR3 spans 15 amino acids. CDR1 and CDR2 (germline): SEHNR, FQNEAQ (reference sequence). V shed 5 bases, J shed 4 bases, and the junction held 7 bases outside the gene matches. The CDR3 sequence is CASSPGTGWADTQYF. DNA of the CDR3: TGTGCCAGCAGCCCCGGGACAGGGTGGGCAGATACGCAGTATTTT.

The rearrangement uses TRBV6-5 and TRBJ2-7; TRBD2 might be the D (7 bases). CDR1 and CDR2 from the germline V gene are MNHEY and SVGAGI. The CDR3 spans 14 residues. The V end was cut by 5 bases, the J end by 7 bases, with 18 bases between. CDR3 loop: CASSIRGAENEQYF. CDR3 in DNA: TGTGCCAGCAGTATACGGGGGGCAGAAAATGAGCAGTACTTC.

This clone was picked up one time. The chain is built from TRBV6-1 and TRBJ1-3; D is undetermined. Trimming stripped 0 bases from V and 3 bases from J, with 9 bases between. CDR1 is MNHNS, CDR2 SASEGT, per germline. The CDR3 totals 15 residues. The DNA for the CDR3 is TGTGCCAGCAGTGAAGCAAGTCAGTTTGGAAACACCATATATTTT. Its translation is CASSEASQFGNTIYF.

The CDR3 bases are TGTGCCATCAGTGAGTCTAAGAGTAGCGTGGATACGCAGTATTTT. Translated, it gives CAISESKSSVDTQYF. This chain uses TRBV10-3 with TRBJ2-3; D possibly corresponds to TRBD2 (5 bases). Per the germline V gene, CDR1 is ENHRY and CDR2 is SYGVKD. The CDR3 is 15 residues long. Trimming stripped 0 bases from V and 6 bases from J, with 13 bases between.

The chain links TRBV6-5 to TRBJ1-1; perhaps TRBD1 as D (5 bases). Germline CDR1 reads MNHEY; CDR2 reads SVGAGI. This CDR3 spans 13 amino acids. Trimming stripped 6 bases from V and 3 bases from J, with 11 bases between. The CDR3: CASRWGGDTEAFF. In DNA, the CDR3 is TGTGCCAGCAGGTGGGGGGGGGACACTGAAGCTTTCTTT.

The rearrangement joins TRBV30 to TRBJ1-2; D is perhaps TRBD1 (6 bases). The CDR3 consists of 13 residues. Trimming left V 2 bases short and J 8 bases short, with 15 bases between. Germline V CDR1 and CDR2: GTSNPN, SVGIG (reference sequence). CDR3 region: CAWSRDRPRGYTF. CDR3 bases: TGTGCCTGGAGTAGAGACAGGCCGCGGGGCTACACCTTC.

On this clone: Other DNA sequences in this specimen translate into the identical CDR3. The gene calls are TRBV18 and TRBJ1-2; possibly TRBD1 for D (6 bases). Per the germline V gene, CDR1 is KGHSH and CDR2 is LQKENI. This CDR3 spans 15 amino acids. V lost 3 bases, J lost 3 bases, and 14 bases lay in between. CDR3 amino acids: CASSPSRGPDYGYTF. The CDR3 DNA is TGTGCCAGCTCACCCTCCAGGGGACCTGACTATGGCTACACCTTC.

This sequence joins TRBV19 and TRBJ1-1, with unresolved D. CDR3 length: 13 amino acids. V lost 0 bases and J lost 7, with 9 bases in between. CDR1 and CDR2 from the germline V gene are LNHDA and SQIVND (reference sequence). CDR3 sequence: CASSIDIRGEAFF. The CDR3 region has the DNA TGTGCCAGTAGTATAGATATCCGGGGTGAAGCTTTCTTT.

The V call is TRBV6-1, the J call TRBJ2-2, with a weak D call TRBD1 (6 bases). V lost 3 bases, J lost 2 bases, and 10 bases lay in between. The germline V gene encodes CDR1 MNHNS and CDR2 SASEGT. CDR3 length equals 15 residues. CDR3 in DNA: TGTGCCAGCAGTGACGGACAGAAAAACACCGGGGAGCTGTTTTTT. Its protein product is CASSDGQKNTGELFF.

The rearrangement uses TRBV2 and TRBJ2-5; no firm D call. V was pared by 6 bases and J by 2 bases, with 10 bases between. The CDR3 is 13 residues long. Germline V gene sequence: CDR1 SNHLY, CDR2 FYNNEI. This CDR3 reads CASRENNQETQYF. The CDR3 region has the DNA TGTGCCAGCAGGGAAAATAATCAAGAGACCCAGTACTTC.

The chain has TRBV5-1 and TRBJ1-1, with TRBD1 as a possible D gene (5 bases). V lost 4 bases and J 0 bases, leaving 16 bases between the germline ends. This CDR3 spans 16 amino acids. Per germline, CDR1 SGHRS and CDR2 YFSETQ. The CDR3 DNA reads as TGCGCCAGCAGCCCCTGGGGCGACAGATTGAACACTGAAGCTTTCTTT. Translation gives CASSPWGDRLNTEAFF.